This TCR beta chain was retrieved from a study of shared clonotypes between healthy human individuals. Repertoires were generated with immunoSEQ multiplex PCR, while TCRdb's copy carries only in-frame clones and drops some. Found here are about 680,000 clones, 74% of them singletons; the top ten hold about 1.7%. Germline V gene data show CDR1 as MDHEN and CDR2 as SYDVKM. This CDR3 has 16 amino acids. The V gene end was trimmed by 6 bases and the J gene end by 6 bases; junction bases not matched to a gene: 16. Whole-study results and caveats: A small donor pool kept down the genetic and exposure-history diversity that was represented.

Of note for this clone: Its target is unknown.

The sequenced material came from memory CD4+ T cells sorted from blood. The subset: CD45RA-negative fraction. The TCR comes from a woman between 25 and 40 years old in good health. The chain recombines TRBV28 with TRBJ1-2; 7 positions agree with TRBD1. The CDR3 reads CASSILRDSWSDGYTF. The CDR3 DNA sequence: TGTGCCAGCAGCATTCTTCGGGACAGCTGGTCTGATGGCTACACCTTC.